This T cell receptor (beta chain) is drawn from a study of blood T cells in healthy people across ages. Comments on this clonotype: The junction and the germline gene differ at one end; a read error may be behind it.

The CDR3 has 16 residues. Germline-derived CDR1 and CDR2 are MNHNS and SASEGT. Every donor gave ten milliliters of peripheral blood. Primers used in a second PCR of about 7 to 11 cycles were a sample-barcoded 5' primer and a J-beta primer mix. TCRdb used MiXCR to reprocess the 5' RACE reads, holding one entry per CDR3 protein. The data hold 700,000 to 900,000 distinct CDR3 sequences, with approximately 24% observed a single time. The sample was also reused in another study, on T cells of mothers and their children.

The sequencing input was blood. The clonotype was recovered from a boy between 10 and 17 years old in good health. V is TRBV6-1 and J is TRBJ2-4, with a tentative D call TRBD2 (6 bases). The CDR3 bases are TGTGCCAGCAGTGAACGGGGGTCCCTAGCCAAAAACGTTCAGTACTTC. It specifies CASSERGSLAKNVQYF.